The clone carrying this TCR beta chain was seen a handful of times. Its matching antigen is unknown. The data were obtained in a study of cytomegalovirus exposure and HLA in healthy donors. Findings and limits, study-wide: Listed as cytomegalovirus-associated were 150 to 200 TCR beta chains.

When sampled, the donors appeared nominally healthy, though they likely had unrecorded immune exposures. A multiplex PCR was run with 60 Vbeta primers and 13 Jbeta primers. Assay: immunoSEQ multiplex PCR; the TCRdb copy retains only in-frame clones and omits some. The sample consists of 100,000 to 120,000 clones, 70% to 85% of them appearing once. Per the germline V gene, CDR1 is SGHDT and CDR2 is YYEEEE. The CDR3 totals 14 residues. The V end lost 0 bases, the J end lost 4 bases, and 5 bases lay between the germline ends. The chain carries TRBV5-6 and TRBJ1-6, with TRBD1 as a possible D gene (5 bases). Source material: PBMCs. The TCR originated in a man aged 30 to 39 in good health and CMV-seropositive. The CDR3 nucleotides read TGTGCCAGCAGCTTGGCAGGGTATAATTCACCCCTCCACTTT. Amino acid sequence: CASSLAGYNSPLHF.